These 25 T cell receptor beta chains originate from one sample sequenced in a study of sequential checkpoint blockade in melanoma. The sample's treatment: randomized to nivolumab then ipilimumab (arm A) or the reverse (arm B). Sequencing used immunoSEQ multiplex PCR; TCRdb keeps in-frame clones, though not all of them. The sample carries approximately 3,800 clones, 20% to 25% recorded once. The sequenced sample was tumor tissue (inferred from file names), obtained from a patient given nivolumab and ipilimumab in sequence. These receptors originate from a human donor with melanoma.

By share, this clone ranks as medium-sized. The chain couples TRBV29-1 to TRBJ1-1; D is possibly TRBD1 (5 bases). Germline V lookup: CDR1 SQVTM, CDR2 ANQGSEA. This CDR3 is built from 12 residues. The V end was cut by 6 bases, the J end by 6 bases, with 14 bases between. The CDR3 region has the DNA TGCAGCGTAAGTGGGGACCTTTCTGAAGCTTTCTTT. The encoded protein is CSVSGDLSEAFF.

This chain connects TRBV19 to TRBJ2-5; D unresolved. The V end was cut by 5 bases, the J end by 5 bases, with 12 bases between. The CDR3 totals 13 residues. Germline V gene sequence: CDR1 LNHDA, CDR2 SQIVND (reference sequence). The CDR3 region has the DNA TGTGCCAGTAGTGCCCAAGCCTGGGAGACCCAGTACTTC. As protein: CASSAQAWETQYF.

This clone was seen many times. The CDR3 sequence is CASSLEGRGYEQYF. The DNA of the CDR3 is TGTGCCAGCAGCTTAGAAGGCAGGGGCTACGAGCAGTACTTC. The chain has TRBV11-3 and TRBJ2-7; the D gene is possibly TRBD1 (6 bases). Germline CDR1 and CDR2: SGHNT and YENEEA. This CDR3 has 14 residues. The V and J ends lost 0 bases and 3 bases respectively, with 9 bases between them.

Judged by abundance, this clone is large (0.1 to 1%). The CDR3 nucleotides are TGTGCCAGCAGCGGAGGGGGCACTGAAGCTTTCTTT. This gives the protein CASSGGGTEAFF. This sequence joins TRBV9 and TRBJ1-1, with D perhaps matching TRBD1 (6 bases). V gave up 3 bases and J gave up 4 bases, with 7 bases separating them. This CDR3 comprises 12 residues. The germline CDR1 and CDR2 sequences are SGDLS and YYNGEE.

This clone was picked up a small number of times. V gene TRBV11-3 combines with J gene TRBJ2-7; D tentatively fits TRBD1 or TRBD2 (5 bases each). The CDR3 length is 17 residues. CDR1 and CDR2 (germline): SGHNT, YENEEA. The V and J ends lost 0 bases and 0 bases respectively, with 15 bases between them. In DNA form, the CDR3 reads TGTGCCAGCAGCTTAGAAGGGGCAGGGACCCTCTCCTACGAGCAGTACTTC. Translation: CASSLEGAGTLSYEQYF.

This clone was seen ten or more times. The chain has TRBV7-8 and TRBJ2-5; 11 bases fit TRBD2. The germline gives CDR1 SGHVS, CDR2 FQNEAQ. Trimming took 5 bases from V and 5 from J; bases not matched to a gene: 1. This CDR3 region has 13 residues. CDR3 region: CASSRTSGETQYF. The CDR3 region has the DNA TGTGCCAGCAGCAGGACTAGCGGGGAGACCCAGTACTTC. The full variable domain, completed using reference TRBV7-8 and TRBJ2-5, is GAGVSQSPRYKVAKRGQDVALRCDPISGHVSLFWYQQALGQGPEFLTYFQNEAQLDKSGLPSDRFFAERPEGSVSTLKIQRTQQEDSAVYLCASSRTSGETQYFGPGTRLLVL.

This clone occurred a few times. J is TRBJ2-6 and V is TRBV30; no firm D call. Germline V gives CDR1 GTSNPN, CDR2 SVGIG (reference sequence). Trimming removed 4 bases at V and 1 base at J, with 17 bases between. This CDR3 spans 17 amino acids. The CDR3: CAWNPSRAPSGANVLTF. For the CDR3, the DNA is TGTGCCTGGAACCCCTCAAGAGCCCCTTCTGGGGCCAACGTCCTGACTTTC. Using reference TRBV30 and TRBJ2-6 for the parts outside the CDR3, the full variable domain is SQTIHQWPATLVQPVGSPLSLECTVEGTSNPNLYWYRQAAGRGLQLLFYSVGIGQISSEVPQNLSASRPQDRQFILSSKKLLLSDSGFYLCAWNPSRAPSGANVLTFGAGSRLTVL.

The genes are TRBV5-1 and TRBJ2-3, with unresolved D. The CDR3 extends over 16 amino acids. V was shortened by 2 bases and J by 6 bases, with 19 bases between the two germline ends. In germline, CDR1 is SGHRS, CDR2 YFSETQ. Here the CDR3 reads CASSFSVGAPGDTQYF. CDR3 nucleotides: TGCGCCAGCAGCTTCAGTGTTGGAGCCCCCGGGGATACGCAGTATTTT.

The sample holds a few counts of this clone. This rearrangement joins TRBV19 to TRBJ2-1; possibly TRBD1 for D (7 bases). The CDR3 spans 11 residues. Germline lookup yields CDR1 LNHDA and CDR2 SQIVND (reference sequence). V gave up 8 bases and J gave up 8 bases, with 10 bases separating them. The CDR3 sequence: CASLRGDEQFF. The CDR3 bases are TGTGCCAGTCTCAGGGGGGATGAGCAGTTCTTC.

The V and J genes are TRBV7-7 and TRBJ2-3, with D possibly TRBD2 on 6 matching bases. The CDR3 runs to 16 residues. Trimming removed 8 bases from V and 6 bases from J, with 24 bases in between. Germline CDR1 SSHAT, CDR2 FNYEAQ (reference sequence). CDR3 nucleotides: TGTGCCAGCTTGCGATCCCCCGGGGGAATATCCGATACGCAGTATTTT. This translates into CASLRSPGGISDTQYF.

This clone is deemed medium-sized. The rearrangement uses TRBV18 and TRBJ2-1; D unresolved. Per germline, CDR1 KGHSH and CDR2 LQKENI. The CDR3 consists of 14 residues. The germline V and J ends were trimmed by 6 bases and 4 bases, with 13 bases remaining between them. Here the CDR3 reads CASSFMSGYNEQFF. DNA for the CDR3: TGTGCCAGCTCCTTCATGTCAGGTTACAATGAGCAGTTCTTC.

The rearrangement joins TRBV5-1 to TRBJ1-1; a possible D gene is TRBD1 (5 bases). Germline V gene data show CDR1 as SGHRS and CDR2 as YFSETQ. V was pared by 0 bases and J by 0 bases, with 12 bases between. This CDR3 has 16 amino acids. The CDR3 DNA is TGCGCCAGCAGCTTGGAAGGTGAAGGGGTGAACACTGAAGCTTTCTTT. It yields the protein CASSLEGEGVNTEAFF. The full variable domain, in which reference TRBV5-1 and TRBJ1-1 provide the parts outside the CDR3, is KAGVTQTPRYLIKTRGQQVTLSCSPISGHRSVSWYQQTPGQGLQFLFEYFSETQRNKGNFPGRFSGRQFSNSRSEMNVSTLELGDSALYLCASSLEGEGVNTEAFFGQGTRLTVV.

This clone occurred a few times. The chain recombines TRBV6-8 with TRBJ2-1; tentatively, D is TRBD2 (5 bases). With 2 bases removed from V and 3 bases from J, the gap between germline ends came to 14 bases. The CDR3 extends over 16 amino acids. From germline, CDR1 is MNHGY and CDR2 SAAAGT. CDR3 amino acids: CASSYLRGAFYNEQFF. The CDR3 bases are TGTGCCAGCAGTTACCTCCGGGGAGCATTCTACAATGAGCAGTTCTTC.

In its sample, this clone was seen many times. The chain links TRBV11-3 to TRBJ2-7, with D unclear. Germline assignment: CDR1 SGHNT and CDR2 YENEEA. Deletions cut 7 bases from V and 6 bases from J, with 19 bases between. This CDR3 region has 14 residues. CDR3 in DNA: TGTGCCAGCACCACAATTTACCGTCCCCTCGAGCAGTACTTC. This translates into CASTTIYRPLEQYF.

This clone appeared a few times. The chain joins TRBV6-8 to TRBJ2-2; 9 bases are a match to TRBD1. The CDR3 covers 14 residues. The germline CDR1 and CDR2 sequences are MNHGY and SAAAGT. V lost 10 bases, J lost 5 bases, and 8 bases stayed unmatched. The CDR3 DNA reads TGTGCCATCAGCGACAGGGGGAGAACCGGGGAGCTGTTTTTT. Translating gives CAISDRGRTGELFF.

The chain combines TRBV30 with TRBJ1-5; 10 positions agree with TRBD1. The V gene end was trimmed by 7 bases and the J gene end by 3 bases; junction bases not matched to a gene: 9. This CDR3 contains 15 residues. Germline CDR1 reads GTSNPN; CDR2 reads SVGIG (reference sequence). For the CDR3, the DNA is TGTGCCTTTACCTCCGGGACAGGGGACAATCAGCCCCAGCATTTT. It yields the protein CAFTSGTGDNQPQHF.

This clone was seen only a few times. V gene TRBV19 combines with J gene TRBJ2-2, with 9 bases identical to TRBD2. The CDR3 length is 16 residues. Losses at the gene ends were 3 bases for V and 4 bases for J; bases not matched to a gene: 6. Germline values: CDR1 LNHDA, CDR2 SQIVND (reference sequence). The CDR3 reads CASSIGAGGSTGELFF. CDR3 nucleotide sequence: TGTGCCAGTAGTATTGGGGCGGGAGGGAGCACCGGGGAGCTGTTTTTT.

This clone was seen more than once but under ten times. V gene TRBV28 combines with J gene TRBJ1-4; TRBD1 matches 7 bases. The germline V gene has CDR1 MDHEN and CDR2 SYDVKM. The CDR3 consists of 14 residues. V shed 4 bases, J shed 8 bases, and the junction held 7 bases outside the gene matches. CDR3 sequence reads: CASSSGQPGEKLFF. CDR3 sequence (DNA): TGTGCCAGCAGTTCGGGACAGCCGGGGGAAAAACTGTTTTTT.

The CDR3 reads CASSQGDGSSYNEQFF. The CDR3 DNA is TGCGCCAGCAGCCAGGGTGACGGAAGCTCCTACAATGAGCAGTTCTTC. This chain joins TRBV4-1 and TRBJ2-1; D not certain. The germline CDR1 and CDR2 sequences are MGHRA and YSYEKL. There are 16 residues in the CDR3. Trimming left V 3 bases short and J 0 bases short, with 12 bases between.

By share, this clone counts as medium-sized (0.01 to 0.1%). The chain couples TRBV6-8 to TRBJ2-7; 8 nucleotides agree with TRBD1. V gave up 10 bases and J gave up 0 bases; unmatched junction bases: 14. Germline CDR1 reads MNHGY; CDR2 reads SAAAGT. The CDR3 consists of 16 residues. The CDR3 nucleotides are TGTGCCATCAGCCCTCTAGGACAGGGTGGCTCCTACGAGCAGTACTTC. Protein product: CAISPLGQGGSYEQYF.

This clone is termed medium-sized. The rearrangement uses TRBV29-1 and TRBJ2-5; 8 nucleotides agree with TRBD2. CDR1 and CDR2 from the germline V gene are SQVTM and ANQGSEA. This CDR3 spans 13 amino acids. V lost 3 bases to trimming and J lost 5 bases; unmatched junction nucleotides: 5. The CDR3: CSVDREGHETQYF. The DNA for the CDR3 is TGCAGCGTTGACCGGGAGGGCCACGAGACCCAGTACTTC.

This clone is termed medium-sized. The chain has TRBV11-3 and TRBJ1-4; D call uncertain. Germline values: CDR1 SGHNT, CDR2 YENEEA. The V end was cut by 3 bases, the J end by 5 bases, with 16 bases between. CDR3 length equals 16 residues. CDR3 DNA sequence: TGTGCCAGCAGCTTGGCGGGTTTCGGAAAAAATGAAAAACTGTTTTTT. This gives the protein CASSLAGFGKNEKLFF.

The chain combines TRBV12-5 with TRBJ1-4; D possibly corresponds to TRBD1 (5 bases). Germline loops: CDR1 LGHNT, CDR2 FRNRAP. This CDR3 has 14 amino acids. In nucleotides, the CDR3 is TGTGCCAGCCTATCCCGGGGCAGTAAGGAAAAACTGTTTTTT. It translates to CASLSRGSKEKLFF.

The V and J genes are TRBV9 and TRBJ1-1; TRBD1 matches 7 bases. The V and J ends lost 3 bases and 5 bases, in that order; junction bases with no gene match: 10. Germline CDR1 reads SGDLS; CDR2 reads YYNGEE. The CDR3 has 15 residues. As DNA, the CDR3 is TGTGCCAGCAGCGACGAAGGGGGCGAGAGGACTGAAGCTTTCTTT. Encoded protein: CASSDEGGERTEAFF.

This chain uses TRBV28 with TRBJ2-1; D possibly corresponds to TRBD2 (5 bases). V was cut by 3 bases and J by 4 bases, with 19 bases left in between. The CDR3 spans 17 residues. CDR1 and CDR2 from the germline V gene are MDHEN and SYDVKM. CDR3 loop: CASSFGGFEGIYNEQFF. CDR3 bases: TGTGCCAGCAGTTTCGGCGGGTTCGAGGGTATATACAATGAGCAGTTCTTC.